This record looks at one T cell receptor beta chain sequence and its context. Its specificity is not known. This specimen belongs to a study of vaccination effects on CD4 cells after COVID-19. Looking at the study overall: The authors sampled three convalescent patients early and late after vaccination.

CDR1 is GTSNPN, CDR2 SVGIG, per germline (reference sequence). V was pared by 5 bases and J by 0 bases, with 11 bases between. CDR3 length: 14 amino acids. Peptide-pool stimulation followed by sequencing identified expanded antigen-specific CD4+ clonotypes in the ViraFEST assay. Scientists isolated CD4+ T cells after a roughly 9-day culture period ended. It was between March and December 2020 that the person had a SARS-CoV-2 infection confirmed by PCR. Each person got two doses of an mRNA SARS-CoV-2 vaccine, BNT162b2 or mRNA-1273. This table comes from immunoSEQ multiplex PCR, and its TCRdb copy is limited to in-frame clones, with some not included. The data hold about 14,000 clones, with around 79% observed a single time. Study results and limitations: Convalescent patients numbered few in the study; early post-infection timepoints were missing entirely. Convalescents showed post-vaccine spike-reactive clones that were mainly new vaccine-induced clones.

The origin of this receptor is a human donor who had a prior SARS-CoV-2 infection. The chain uses TRBV30 and TRBJ1-3; D unclear. This sample comprised CD4+ T cells from PBMCs cultured with HCoV-NL63 spike peptides, obtained after COVID-19 vaccination. CDR3 loop: CAWAVGNSGNTIYF. The CDR3 DNA follows: TGTGCCTGGGCCGTGGGTAACTCTGGAAACACCATATATTTT.